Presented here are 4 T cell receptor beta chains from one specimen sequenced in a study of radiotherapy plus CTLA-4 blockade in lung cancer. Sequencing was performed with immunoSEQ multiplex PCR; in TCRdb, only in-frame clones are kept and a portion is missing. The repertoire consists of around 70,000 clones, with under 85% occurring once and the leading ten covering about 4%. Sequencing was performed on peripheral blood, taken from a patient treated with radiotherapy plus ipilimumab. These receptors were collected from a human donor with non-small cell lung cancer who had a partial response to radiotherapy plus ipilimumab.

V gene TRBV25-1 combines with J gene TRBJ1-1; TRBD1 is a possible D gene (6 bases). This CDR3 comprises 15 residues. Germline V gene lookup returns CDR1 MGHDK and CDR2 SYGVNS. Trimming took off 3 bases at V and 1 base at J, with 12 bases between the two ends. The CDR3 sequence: CASSDPTGGNTEAFF. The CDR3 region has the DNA TGTGCCAGCAGTGACCCGACAGGTGGGAACACTGAAGCTTTCTTT.

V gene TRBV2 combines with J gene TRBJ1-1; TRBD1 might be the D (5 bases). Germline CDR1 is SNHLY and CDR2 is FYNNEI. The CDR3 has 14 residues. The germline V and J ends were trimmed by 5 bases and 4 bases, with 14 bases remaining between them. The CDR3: CASSQTATVTEAFF. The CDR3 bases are TGTGCCAGCAGTCAGACAGCTACCGTCACTGAAGCTTTCTTT.

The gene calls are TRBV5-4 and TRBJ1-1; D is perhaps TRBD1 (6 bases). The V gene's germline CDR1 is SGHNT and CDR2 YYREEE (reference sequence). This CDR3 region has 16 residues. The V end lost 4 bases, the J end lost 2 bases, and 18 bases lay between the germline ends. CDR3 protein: CASSAGTRGDNTEAFF. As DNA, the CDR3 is TGTGCCAGCAGCGCTGGAACCAGGGGCGATAACACTGAAGCTTTCTTT.

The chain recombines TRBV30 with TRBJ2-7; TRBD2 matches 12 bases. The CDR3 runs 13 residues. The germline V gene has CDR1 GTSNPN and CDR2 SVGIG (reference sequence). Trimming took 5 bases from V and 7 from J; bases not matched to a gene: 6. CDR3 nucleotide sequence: TGTGCCTGGCGACTAGCGGGAGCGGGGGAGCAGTACTTC. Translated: CAWRLAGAGEQYF.